The entry below gives a single T cell receptor beta chain sequence along with its context. Its specificity is unknown. The data belong to a study of identical twins. Findings and limits, study-wide: The same donors were not followed; conclusions instead depended on cross-sectional statistical analysis. Clonotypes of the beta chain that were abundant in cord blood carried fewer insertions (memory repertoires showed none).

The V gene lost 4 bases and the J gene lost 3 bases, with 15 bases spanning the gap. CDR3 length: 15 amino acids. CDR1 is DFQATT and CDR2 is SNEGSKA in the germline V gene (reference sequence). A universal primer site was created by template switching, with the cDNA bearing unique molecular identifiers. TCRdb called the 5' RACE reads again in MiXCR, with one record for every CDR3 protein. The data contain approximately 500,000 distinct CDR3 sequences, nearly 15% of them seen just once; the ten biggest clones take up less than 0.5%. The same data also contributed to another study, on yellow fever vaccine responses in identical twins.

This receptor was taken from a woman between 18 and 30 years old in good health. The sample was CD4+ T cells sorted from blood. The rearrangement links TRBV20-1 to TRBJ2-2; D gene ambiguous. CDR3 nucleotide sequence: TGCAGTGCTAAGGGCCTTGGGCTATACACCGGGGAGCTGTTTTTT. Amino acid sequence: CSAKGLGLYTGELFF.